This section outlines one T cell receptor (beta chain) sequence together with its context. This entry comes from a study of blood T cell repertoires in COVID-19. Study overall: PBMCs, B-cell-depleted T cells, or T cells provided the cDNA or gDNA that made up the material.

The V and J ends lost 9 bases and 3 bases respectively, with 17 bases between them. This CDR3 is built from 14 residues. Germline lookup yields CDR1 MNHEY and CDR2 SVGAGI. The table came from immunoSEQ multiplex PCR; TCRdb's copy has only in-frame clones and leaves some out. The sample carries about 95,000 clones, about four fifths recorded once. The TCR sequence derives from a human donor in a cohort sampled during active COVID-19. The chain has TRBV6-5 and TRBJ2-5; D might be TRBD2 (7 bases). Material: peripheral blood. CDR3 region: CASRGSGKKETQYF. Here the CDR3 DNA reads TGTGCCAGTAGGGGGAGCGGGAAGAAAGAGACCCAGTACTTC.